This TCR beta chain was found in a study of OX40 agonist ivuxolimab in advanced cancers. At the level of the study: Each patient was given ivuxolimab into a vein every 2 weeks, at 0.01 to 10 mg/kg.

Method: immunoSEQ multiplex PCR; TCRdb's copy keeps in-frame clones and lacks some. Of fewer than 70,000 clones listed, about 90% are singletons. Trimming took 6 bases from V and 2 from J; bases not matched to a gene: 3. CDR1 is MNHNS and CDR2 is SASEGT in the germline V gene. The CDR3 has 14 amino acids. Anyone with autoimmune disease history or systemic immunosuppression was excluded. This receptor was identified in an adult with an advanced solid tumor such as melanoma, head and neck, liver or kidney cancer. This sequence joins TRBV6-1 and TRBJ2-7, with TRBD1 matching 11 bases. The source material was CD4+ or CD8+ T cells sorted from blood, sampled in a trial of the OX40 agonist ivuxolimab. CDR3 nucleotide sequence: TGTGCCAGCAGCCGGACAGGGGGCACCTACGAGCAGTACTTC. Amino acid sequence: CASSRTGGTYEQYF.